These 26 T cell receptor beta chains share one sample of origin, sequenced in a study of blood T cell repertoires in COVID-19. Measured with immunoSEQ multiplex PCR; TCRdb has only the in-frame clones, and not every one. The sample has 65,000 to 100,000 clones; roughly 80% are singletons. The sequenced sample consisted of peripheral blood. The source of these receptors is a woman at least 80 years old with acute or convalescent COVID-19.

Here the CDR3 reads CATSGQSTGPGTGELFF. The CDR3, as DNA: TGTGCCACCAGTGGTCAGTCGACAGGCCCAGGAACCGGGGAGCTGTTTTTT. The V call is TRBV24-1, the J call TRBJ2-2, with D possibly matching TRBD1 (6 bases). Germline V gene data show CDR1 as KGHDR and CDR2 as SFDVKD. V was pared by 5 bases and J by 5 bases, with 20 bases between. The CDR3 consists of 17 residues.

The V gene is TRBV10-3, the J gene TRBJ1-3; D perhaps matches TRBD1 (5 bases). The CDR3 consists of 14 residues. Trimming took off 6 bases at V and 0 bases at J, with 9 bases between the two ends. Germline CDR1 and CDR2: ENHRY and SYGVKD. The CDR3 coding sequence is TGTGCCATCAGACAGGTGTTCTCTGGAAACACCATATATTTT. Amino acid sequence: CAIRQVFSGNTIYF.

V usage is TRBV6-2 or TRBV6-3 and J usage is TRBJ2-3; 8 bases fit TRBD2. The junction had 5 bases not matched to a gene; V was cut back by 0 bases and J by 6 bases. Germline-derived CDR1 and CDR2 are MNHEY and SVGEGT. The CDR3 is 15 amino acids. The CDR3 region is CASSYSQRGGDTQYF. CDR3 bases: TGTGCCAGCAGTTACTCTCAACGGGGGGGTGATACGCAGTATTTT.

The chain couples TRBV12-3 or TRBV12-4 to TRBJ2-7; D ambiguous. This CDR3 is built from 13 residues. V shed 3 bases and J shed 3 bases, with 9 bases lying between them. Here the CDR3 reads CASSLRQDYEQYF. As DNA, the CDR3 is TGTGCCAGCAGTTTGAGGCAAGACTACGAGCAGTACTTC.

The chain employs TRBV3-1 (or the pseudogene TRBV3-2) and TRBJ2-7; the D is unclear. The CDR3 totals 14 residues. V lost 0 bases, J lost 7 bases, and 13 bases lay in between. CDR1 and CDR2 (germline): LGHDT, YNNKEL (reference sequence). The CDR3, as DNA: TGTGCCAGCAGCCAAGATTTACGGGTATGGGAGCAGTACTTC. Residues: CASSQDLRVWEQYF.

CDR3 in amino acids: CASSVEGHNEKLFF. Written as DNA, the CDR3 is TGTGCCAGCAGCGTAGAGGGACATAATGAAAAACTGTTTTTT. The V and J genes are TRBV9 and TRBJ1-4, with a possible D match to TRBD1 (6 bases). The CDR3 covers 14 residues. The V and J ends lost 0 bases and 4 bases respectively, with 7 bases between them. Germline V gene sequence: CDR1 SGDLS, CDR2 YYNGEE.

The genes are TRBV19 and TRBJ1-2; D may be TRBD1 (5 bases). The CDR3 sequence is 12 residues long. Germline loops: CDR1 LNHDA, CDR2 SQIVND (reference sequence). Trimming shortened V by 9 bases and J by 4 bases, and 12 bases separated the two germline ends. The CDR3 DNA reads TGTGCCAGCTTACAGGAGCCCTATGGCTACACCTTC. It translates to CASLQEPYGYTF. The full variable domain, rest sourced from reference TRBV19 and TRBJ1-2, is DGGITQSPKYLFRKEGQNVTLSCEQNLNHDAMYWYRQDPGQGLRLIYYSQIVNDFQKGDIAEGYSVSREKKESFPLTVTSAQKNPTAFYLCASLQEPYGYTFGSGTRLTVV.

This rearrangement joins TRBV9 to TRBJ1-1; unclear D gene. The germline V gene has CDR1 SGDLS and CDR2 YYNGEE. Trimming left V 0 bases short and J 3 bases short, with 9 bases between. The CDR3 is made up of 14 amino acids. CDR3 region: CASSVGSVHTEAFF. DNA for the CDR3: TGTGCCAGCAGCGTAGGTAGCGTCCACACTGAAGCTTTCTTT.

This clone came up a few times. This chain connects TRBV19 to TRBJ2-4; 10 bases match TRBD1. The trim removed 4 bases at V and 9 bases at J, leaving 9 bases unmatched. Germline CDR1 and CDR2: LNHDA and SQIVND (reference sequence). CDR3 length: 15 residues. CDR3 region: CASSTQGQGPLIQYF. The CDR3 nucleotides are TGTGCCAGTAGTACCCAGGGACAGGGGCCTCTCATTCAGTACTTC.

The rearrangement joins TRBV19 to TRBJ1-2; 7 bases map to TRBD1. Per the germline V gene, CDR1 is LNHDA and CDR2 is SQIVND (reference sequence). There are 14 residues in the CDR3. V shed 6 bases and J 4 bases; nucleotides not matched to a gene: 8. This CDR3 is CASRSTGNAYGYTF. CDR3 nucleotides: TGTGCCAGTAGATCGACAGGGAATGCCTATGGCTACACCTTC.

This rearrangement joins TRBV15 to TRBJ2-3; weak D call: TRBD2 (5 bases). Looked up from germline, CDR1 is LNHNV and CDR2 is YYDKDF (reference sequence). Trimming left V 0 bases short and J 1 base short, with 8 bases between. The CDR3 length is 15 residues. The CDR3 nucleotides read TGTGCCACCAGCAGAGACCTCGGGGGCACAGATACGCAGTATTTT. This gives the protein CATSRDLGGTDTQYF.

The chain couples TRBV12-5 to TRBJ2-1; possibly TRBD2 for D (6 bases). The CDR3 is made up of 16 amino acids. The germline V gene has CDR1 LGHNT and CDR2 FRNRAP. V lost 4 bases and J lost 6, with 19 bases in between. The CDR3 nucleotides read TGTGCTAGTGGTTGGGGACGGGGGTTCGCAGGCAATGAGCAGTTCTTC. Its translation: CASGWGRGFAGNEQFF.

V gene TRBV19 combines with J gene TRBJ1-5; D is possibly TRBD1 (5 bases). Trimming took off 6 bases at V and 6 bases at J, with 21 bases between the two ends. This CDR3 is built from 16 residues. Per germline, CDR1 LNHDA and CDR2 SQIVND (reference sequence). The CDR3 DNA is TGTGCCAGTAGCGAAAAACCCAGGGTGGGTGCTCAGCCCCAGCATTTT. Its protein is CASSEKPRVGAQPQHF. Complete variable domain (other parts from reference TRBV19 and TRBJ1-5): DGGITQSPKYLFRKEGQNVTLSCEQNLNHDAMYWYRQDPGQGLRLIYYSQIVNDFQKGDIAEGYSVSREKKESFPLTVTSAQKNPTAFYLCASSEKPRVGAQPQHFGDGTRLSIL.

The genes are TRBV27 and TRBJ2-3; the D gene is possibly TRBD2 (5 bases). The V end was cut by 3 bases, the J end by 1 base, with 11 bases between. CDR1 is MNHEY and CDR2 is SMNVEV in the germline V gene (reference sequence). The CDR3 contains 15 residues. CDR3 bases: TGTGCCAGCAGTTTTAGTGGGAGCCGCACAGATACGCAGTATTTT. Translation gives CASSFSGSRTDTQYF.

V usage is TRBV5-6 and J usage is TRBJ1-1; a possible D gene is TRBD1 (6 bases). CDR3 length: 12 amino acids. Germline V gives CDR1 SGHDT, CDR2 YYEEEE. The ends were cut back, 7 bases at V and 11 bases at J, with 18 bases in the middle. CDR3 in DNA: TGTGCCAGCCGCATGGGGGGGCGCGAGGCTTTCTTT. It specifies CASRMGGREAFF.

This rearrangement joins TRBV10-1 to TRBJ1-5; D call uncertain. The germline V and J ends were trimmed by 4 bases and 0 bases, with 25 bases remaining between them. The CDR3 is 20 amino acids. Germline-derived CDR1 and CDR2 are WNHNN and SYGVQD (reference sequence). The CDR3 DNA sequence: TGCGCCAGCAGTGCATTGAACCGCGAGCCTGATCTTTATAGCAATCAGCCCCAGCATTTT. Residues: CASSALNREPDLYSNQPQHF.

J is TRBJ1-2 and V is TRBV6-2 or TRBV6-3, with D tentatively TRBD1 (5 bases). The CDR3 is 12 residues long. V gave up 6 bases and J gave up 4 bases, with 9 bases separating them. CDR1 is MNHEY, CDR2 SVGEGT, per germline. In DNA form, the CDR3 reads TGTGCCAGCAGCCCGGGGGGCTATGGCTACACCTTC. Encoded protein: CASSPGGYGYTF.

In regard to this clone: Other DNA sequences of this sample code for an identical CDR3. The V and J genes are TRBV27 and TRBJ1-1; D is ambiguous. CDR3 length: 13 residues. Per germline, CDR1 MNHEY and CDR2 SMNVEV (reference sequence). V lost 2 bases and J 2 bases, leaving 6 bases between the germline ends. The CDR3 region is CASSLRENTEAFF. CDR3 nucleotides: TGTGCCAGCAGTTTACGGGAAAACACTGAAGCTTTCTTT.

V usage is TRBV28 and J usage is TRBJ1-2; D possibly corresponds to TRBD1 (5 bases). This CDR3 region has 15 residues. Germline V gene lookup returns CDR1 MDHEN and CDR2 SYDVKM. V was cut by 5 bases and J by 0 bases, with 13 bases left in between. CDR3 DNA: TGTGCCAGCAGTCCTAGGGGCAGGCCTAACTATGGCTACACCTTC. Translation gives CASSPRGRPNYGYTF.

In DNA form, the CDR3 reads TGTGCCAGCAGCCCCCCGGGACAGGGGGTCTATGGCTACACCTTC. Its translation: CASSPPGQGVYGYTF. This rearrangement joins TRBV7-9 to TRBJ1-2, with 11 bases aligning to TRBD1. This CDR3 spans 15 amino acids. From germline, CDR1 is SEHNR and CDR2 FQNEAQ (reference sequence). V shed 5 bases, J shed 4 bases, and the junction held 6 bases outside the gene matches.

The chain has TRBV6-1 and TRBJ2-6; D might be TRBD1 (6 bases). The CDR3 is 16 residues long. V dropped 5 bases and J dropped 4 bases, with 15 bases sitting between them. The germline gives CDR1 MNHNS, CDR2 SASEGT. The CDR3 DNA is TGTGCCAGCAGTCAAGAAACAGGGTCCGGGGCCAACGTCCTGACTTTC. Translation gives CASSQETGSGANVLTF.

V is TRBV7-8 and J is TRBJ1-1, with D unresolved. The length of the CDR3 is 13 residues. Trimming cost V 2 bases and J 0 bases, with 4 bases left between them. The germline V gene has CDR1 SGHVS and CDR2 FQNEAQ. CDR3 in amino acids: CASSLQVNTEAFF. The CDR3 region has the DNA TGTGCCAGCAGCTTACAGGTGAACACTGAAGCTTTCTTT.

The chain employs TRBV28 and TRBJ2-4, with TRBD1 as a possible D gene (5 bases). This CDR3 contains 14 residues. CDR1 is MDHEN, CDR2 SYDVKM, per germline. V lost 8 bases to trimming and J lost 0 bases, with 11 bases between them. The CDR3 DNA follows: TGTGCCAGCGGGTTAGGGGTAGCCAAAAACATTCAGTACTTC. This codes for CASGLGVAKNIQYF.

This chain links TRBV19 with TRBJ2-5, with 14 bases matching TRBD2. The CDR3 contains 18 residues. With 1 base clipped from V and 4 bases from J, the junction kept 8 bases outside the gene matches. The germline CDR1 and CDR2 sequences are LNHDA and SQIVND (reference sequence). The CDR3 protein is CASSIGLSGLAGGETQYF. The CDR3 DNA reads TGTGCCAGTAGTATAGGTCTATCTGGACTAGCGGGGGGAGAGACCCAGTACTTC.

This chain connects TRBV6-5 to TRBJ2-3; 7 nucleotides align to TRBD1. This CDR3 spans 15 amino acids. Germline trimming cut 7 bases from V and 2 bases from J; bases unmatched to any gene: 9. CDR1 and CDR2 (germline): MNHEY, SVGAGI. The CDR3 reads CASKGIGTATDTQYF. CDR3 sequence (DNA): TGTGCCAGCAAGGGAATCGGGACAGCCACAGATACGCAGTATTTT.

This chain connects TRBV27 to TRBJ1-3; no clear D gene. V was trimmed by 5 bases and J by 10 bases, leaving 21 bases between them. This CDR3 has 15 residues. Germline lookup yields CDR1 MNHEY and CDR2 SMNVEV (reference sequence). The CDR3 region has the DNA TGTGCCAGCAGTCCCAGGCCACGGGGATACGGGACCATATATTTT. This codes for CASSPRPRGYGTIYF.